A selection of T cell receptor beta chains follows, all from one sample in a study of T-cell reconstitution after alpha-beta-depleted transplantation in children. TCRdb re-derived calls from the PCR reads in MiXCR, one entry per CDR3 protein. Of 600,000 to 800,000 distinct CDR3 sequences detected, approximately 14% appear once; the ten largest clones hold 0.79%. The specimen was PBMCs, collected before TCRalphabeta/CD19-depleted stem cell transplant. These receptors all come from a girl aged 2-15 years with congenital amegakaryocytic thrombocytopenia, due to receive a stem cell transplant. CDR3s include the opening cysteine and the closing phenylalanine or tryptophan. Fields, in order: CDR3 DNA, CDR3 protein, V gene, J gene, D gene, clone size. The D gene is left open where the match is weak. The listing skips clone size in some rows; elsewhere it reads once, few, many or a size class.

cdr3_nt: TGTGCCAGCAGTCCCCAAAGGGGAGGCTACACCTTC; cdr3_aa: CASSPQRGGYTF; v_call: TRBV27; j_call: TRBJ1-2; d_call: .; clone_size: .
cdr3_nt: TGTGCCATCAGTGAAAGGCGGGAGTCCGCCGGGGAGCTGTTTTTT; cdr3_aa: CAISERRESAGELFF; v_call: TRBV10-3; j_call: TRBJ2-2; d_call: TRBD2; clone_size: .
cdr3_nt: TGTGCCAGCAGCTCGTGGGGGCAGGGATCACCCCTCCACTTT; cdr3_aa: CASSSWGQGSPLHF; v_call: TRBV7-9; j_call: TRBJ1-6; d_call: .; clone_size: .
cdr3_nt: TGTGCCAGCAGCTTGATTCTTCGGGGCACAGATACGCAGTATTTT; cdr3_aa: CASSLILRGTDTQYF; v_call: TRBV7-6; j_call: TRBJ2-3; d_call: .; clone_size: many
cdr3_nt: TGTGCCAGCAGCGCACGTAACAGGAACACTGAAGCTTTCTTT; cdr3_aa: CASSARNRNTEAFF; v_call: TRBV7-2; j_call: TRBJ1-1; d_call: .; clone_size: many
cdr3_nt: TGCAGTGCCCCATTACTAGCGGGGCTTTTCACAGATACGCAGTATTTT; cdr3_aa: CSAPLLAGLFTDTQYF; v_call: TRBV20-1; j_call: TRBJ2-3; d_call: TRBD2; clone_size: few
cdr3_nt: TGTGCCAGCACCCCTACTCCGACCGGGGAGCTGTTTTTT; cdr3_aa: CASTPTPTGELFF; v_call: TRBV12-3/TRBV12-4; j_call: TRBJ2-2; d_call: .; clone_size: few
cdr3_nt: TGTGCCAGCAGCCCCCACACTGAAGCTTTCTTT; cdr3_aa: CASSPHTEAFF; v_call: TRBV9; j_call: TRBJ1-1; d_call: .; clone_size: many
cdr3_nt: TGTGCCAGTCAGTGGGACACTGCTTTCAATGAGCAGTTCTTC; cdr3_aa: CASQWDTAFNEQFF; v_call: TRBV25-1; j_call: TRBJ2-1; d_call: .; clone_size: many
cdr3_nt: TGTGCCAGCAGCCTTACCGGGACAGCGAACTATGGCTACACCTTC; cdr3_aa: CASSLTGTANYGYTF; v_call: TRBV7-9; j_call: TRBJ1-2; d_call: TRBD1; clone_size: many
cdr3_nt: TGCGCCAGCAGCTCCGAGGGGACCAGACGCGCTGGAACTCTCTACGAGCAGTACTTC; cdr3_aa: CASSSEGTRRAGTLYEQYF; v_call: TRBV5-1; j_call: TRBJ2-7; d_call: .; clone_size: few
cdr3_nt: TGCAGCGTTCGGGGGGAAGAGACCCAGTACTTC; cdr3_aa: CSVRGEETQYF; v_call: TRBV29-1; j_call: TRBJ2-5; d_call: TRBD2; clone_size: many
cdr3_nt: TGCAGTGCCAAGGGCGGAGGGGGGGACAATGAGCAGTTCTTC; cdr3_aa: CSAKGGGGDNEQFF; v_call: TRBV20-1; j_call: TRBJ2-1; d_call: .; clone_size: few
cdr3_nt: TGTGCCAGCAGTCAACTAGCGGGAGGTTCCTACGAGCAGTACTTC; cdr3_aa: CASSQLAGGSYEQYF; v_call: TRBV4-1; j_call: TRBJ2-7; d_call: TRBD2; clone_size: many
cdr3_nt: TGTGCCAGTAAAAGGGCGGGATCTTCCTACGAGCAGTACTTC; cdr3_aa: CASKRAGSSYEQYF; v_call: TRBV19; j_call: TRBJ2-7; d_call: .; clone_size: .
cdr3_nt: TGTGCCAGCAGCCCAAGGACAGGGTATCTGGCCGGGGAGCTGTTTTTT; cdr3_aa: CASSPRTGYLAGELFF; v_call: TRBV11-2; j_call: TRBJ2-2; d_call: TRBD1; clone_size: .
cdr3_nt: TGTGCCAGCTGCCTAGCGGGAGGGGCCTCAAGATACAATGAGCAGTTCTTC; cdr3_aa: CASCLAGGASRYNEQFF; v_call: TRBV6-2/TRBV6-3; j_call: TRBJ2-1; d_call: TRBD2; clone_size: many
cdr3_nt: TGCGCCAGCAGCTGGGGGGGACTGGAAAACATTCAGTACTTC; cdr3_aa: CASSWGGLENIQYF; v_call: TRBV5-1; j_call: TRBJ2-4; d_call: TRBD2; clone_size: .
cdr3_nt: TGTGCCAGCAGCCAACCGTCACTAGCTCTTTCTGGGGCCAACGTCCTGACTTTC; cdr3_aa: CASSQPSLALSGANVLTF; v_call: TRBV3-1; j_call: TRBJ2-6; d_call: .; clone_size: .
cdr3_nt: TGTGCCAGCAGTTTTCCCATAGGAGGGACAGGGGGACATTACACCTTC; cdr3_aa: CASSFPIGGTGGHYTF; v_call: TRBV12-3/TRBV12-4; j_call: TRBJ1-2; d_call: TRBD1; clone_size: .
cdr3_nt: TGTGCCAGCAGGCCGGGAGGGGAGCTGTTTTTT; cdr3_aa: CASRPGGELFF; v_call: TRBV6-6; j_call: TRBJ2-2; d_call: .; clone_size: few
cdr3_nt: TGTGCCAGCAGGGAGACCGGGAGGAGTGAGCAGTTCTTC; cdr3_aa: CASRETGRSEQFF; v_call: TRBV5-4; j_call: TRBJ2-1; d_call: TRBD2; clone_size: few
cdr3_nt: TGCGCCAGCAGCTTGCTACTAGCGGGAGATTATAATGAGCAGTTCTTC; cdr3_aa: CASSLLLAGDYNEQFF; v_call: TRBV5-1; j_call: TRBJ2-1; d_call: TRBD2; clone_size: many
cdr3_nt: TGCAGTGCTAGTTTCCTAGTAGGGTACAATGAGCAGTTCTTC; cdr3_aa: CSASFLVGYNEQFF; v_call: TRBV20-1; j_call: TRBJ2-1; d_call: .; clone_size: few
cdr3_nt: TGTGCCAGCAGCTTAGACGGGGAGCTGTTTTTT; cdr3_aa: CASSLDGELFF; v_call: TRBV12-3/TRBV12-4; j_call: TRBJ2-2; d_call: .; clone_size: many
cdr3_nt: TGTGCCATCAGTGTCGCCGAGGGCCCTTTGGAGCAGTACTTC; cdr3_aa: CAISVAEGPLEQYF; v_call: TRBV10-3; j_call: TRBJ2-7; d_call: .; clone_size: few
cdr3_nt: TGTGCCTGGAGTGTACAAGGGGACACTGAAGCTTTCTTT; cdr3_aa: CAWSVQGDTEAFF; v_call: TRBV30; j_call: TRBJ1-1; d_call: .; clone_size: few
cdr3_nt: TGTGCCAGCAGTTTAGCAAGACAGGGCGGCACAGATACGCAGTATTTT; cdr3_aa: CASSLARQGGTDTQYF; v_call: TRBV27; j_call: TRBJ2-3; d_call: TRBD1; clone_size: few
cdr3_nt: TGCGCCAGCAGCACCAACCGGGACAGGGATTCCTACACCTTC; cdr3_aa: CASSTNRDRDSYTF; v_call: TRBV5-1; j_call: TRBJ1-2; d_call: TRBD1; clone_size: few
cdr3_nt: TGCGCCAGCAGCCAAGCGGGACTAGCGGGGGAACAGTACTTC; cdr3_aa: CASSQAGLAGEQYF; v_call: TRBV4-1; j_call: TRBJ2-5; d_call: TRBD2; clone_size: .
cdr3_nt: TGCAGTGCCAGACTACCAGCGGGGGCCTCCTACGAGCAGTACTTC; cdr3_aa: CSARLPAGASYEQYF; v_call: TRBV20-1; j_call: TRBJ2-7; d_call: TRBD2; clone_size: many
cdr3_nt: TGCGCCAGCCGACTAGCGGGGGACACAGATACGCAGTATTTT; cdr3_aa: CASRLAGDTDTQYF; v_call: TRBV10-2; j_call: TRBJ2-3; d_call: TRBD2; clone_size: many
cdr3_nt: TGCAGTGCTGGGGACGGTAACACTGAAGCTTTCTTT; cdr3_aa: CSAGDGNTEAFF; v_call: TRBV20-1; j_call: TRBJ1-1; d_call: .; clone_size: many
cdr3_nt: TGCAGCGTTAGACGACCCTACAATGAGCAGTTCTTC; cdr3_aa: CSVRRPYNEQFF; v_call: TRBV29-1; j_call: TRBJ2-1; d_call: .; clone_size: many
cdr3_nt: TGTGCCAGCAGTAACACTCGGACAGTCCAGGAGTACTTC; cdr3_aa: CASSNTRTVQEYF; v_call: TRBV6-5; j_call: TRBJ2-7; d_call: .; clone_size: few
cdr3_nt: TGTGCCAGCAGGATCCCCGCCGAGGCCCAGTACTTC; cdr3_aa: CASRIPAEAQYF; v_call: TRBV12-3/TRBV12-4; j_call: TRBJ2-5; d_call: .; clone_size: many
cdr3_nt: TGTGCCAGCAGCTTAATGACAGGGTGGAACGAGCAGTACTTC; cdr3_aa: CASSLMTGWNEQYF; v_call: TRBV7-2; j_call: TRBJ2-7; d_call: TRBD1; clone_size: many
cdr3_nt: TGCACCGCTAGCTTGTGGGCGGGTCGCACAGATACGCAGTATTTT; cdr3_aa: CTASLWAGRTDTQYF; v_call: TRBV20-1; j_call: TRBJ2-3; d_call: .; clone_size: many
cdr3_nt: TGTGCCAGCAGTTACAACCTAAGGACAGAAACATATAGCAATCAGCCCCAGCATTTT; cdr3_aa: CASSYNLRTETYSNQPQHF; v_call: TRBV6-2/TRBV6-3; j_call: TRBJ1-5; d_call: .; clone_size: .
cdr3_nt: TGCAGTGCCTCTTCCACGGGGCCAGATACGCAGTATTTT; cdr3_aa: CSASSTGPDTQYF; v_call: TRBV20-1; j_call: TRBJ2-3; d_call: .; clone_size: many
cdr3_nt: TGTGCCAGCAGCTTAGATGCCCGGACCGGGGAGACCCAGTACTTC; cdr3_aa: CASSLDARTGETQYF; v_call: TRBV11-1; j_call: TRBJ2-5; d_call: .; clone_size: few
cdr3_nt: TGTGCCAGTAGTGGTGAGCAGTTCTTC; cdr3_aa: CASSGEQFF; v_call: TRBV19; j_call: TRBJ2-1; d_call: .; clone_size: many
cdr3_nt: TGCAGTGCTAGCTGGCTAGCGGGTCCGGCGGGGTATGAGCAGTTCTTC; cdr3_aa: CSASWLAGPAGYEQFF; v_call: TRBV20-1; j_call: TRBJ2-1; d_call: TRBD2; clone_size: .